These 4 T cell receptor beta chains came from one sample sequenced in a study of early T cells in non-severe SARS-CoV-2 infection. TCRdb fed the 5' RACE reads into MiXCR, producing one record per CDR3 protein. This sample has roughly 75,000 distinct CDR3 sequences; roughly 10% occur once, and the top ten carry 4.7%. Sequencing was carried out using whole blood. All receptors derive from an adult who was a healthcare worker with PCR-confirmed SARS-CoV-2 infection or an uninfected control (not recorded which).

This clonotype has ten or more counts. The gene calls are TRBV7-6 and TRBJ1-1; D gene uncertain. Trimming shortened V by 5 bases and J by 1 base, and 14 bases separated the two germline ends. The V gene's germline CDR1 is SGHVS and CDR2 FNYEAQ. CDR3 length equals 15 residues. The chain's CDR3 is CASSPKNARNTEAFF. CDR3 sequence (DNA): TGTGCCAGCAGCCCAAAAAACGCACGGAACACTGAAGCTTTCTTT.

In this sample, this clonotype turned up many times. The V call is TRBV5-4, the J call TRBJ2-1, with D maybe TRBD1 (6 bases). Trimming left V 4 bases short and J 5 bases short, with 13 bases between. CDR3 length: 14 residues. Germline CDR1 and CDR2: SGHNT and YYREEE (reference sequence). The DNA of the CDR3 is TGTGCCAGCAGCCGGGACGGACAGAACAATGAGCAGTTCTTC. Translation: CASSRDGQNNEQFF. The full variable domain, its missing parts supplied by reference TRBV5-4 and TRBJ2-1, is ETGVTQSPTHLIKTRGQQVTLRCSSQSGHNTVSWYQQALGQGPQFIFQYYREEENGRGNFPPRFSGLQFPNYSSELNVNALELDDSALYLCASSRDGQNNEQFFGPGTRLTVL.

This clonotype was detected ten times or more. The rearrangement uses TRBV29-1 and TRBJ2-3; maybe TRBD2 (7 bases). CDR1 is SQVTM, CDR2 ANQGSEA, per germline. V was clipped by 6 bases and J by 9 bases, with 16 bases between them. CDR3 length: 12 residues. As DNA, the CDR3 is TGCAGCGTCGCACCGGGGGGCGGGACGCAGTATTTT. Translating gives CSVAPGGGTQYF.

This clonotype was picked up many times. V gene TRBV27 combines with J gene TRBJ2-5; either TRBD1 or TRBD2 may fit D (5 bases each). The germline V gene encodes CDR1 MNHEY and CDR2 SMNVEV (reference sequence). V was pared by 2 bases and J by 3 bases, with 16 bases between. CDR3 length: 16 residues. The CDR3 nucleotides are TGTGCCAGCAGTTTAAGCCGCTCGGGGCGGGAAGAGACCCAGTACTTC. It translates to CASSLSRSGREETQYF.